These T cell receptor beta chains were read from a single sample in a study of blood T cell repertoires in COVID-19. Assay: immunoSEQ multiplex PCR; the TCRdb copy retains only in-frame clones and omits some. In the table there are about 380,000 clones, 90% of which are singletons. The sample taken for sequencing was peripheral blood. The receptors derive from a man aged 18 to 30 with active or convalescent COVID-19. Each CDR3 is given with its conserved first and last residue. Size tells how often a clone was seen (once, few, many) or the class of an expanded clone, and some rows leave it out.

CAISDGPTTNEKLFF,15,TRBV10-3,.
CASSAQGWEKLFF,13,TRBV25-1,.
CASSVGTNTGELFF,14,TRBV7-2,.
CASSVARARGELFF,14,TRBV9,once
CASSEISGGHTDTQYF,16,TRBV6-1,.
CASAGGTGELFF,12,TRBV7-3,.
CASRTDRVNTEAFF,14,TRBV2,.
CATSRTGQGDTEAFF,15,TRBV15,few
CASSEDRVFQPQHF,14,TRBV6-1,.
CAIGGELHNEQFF,13,TRBV10-3,.
CASSLAFGSSYNEQFF,16,TRBV7-8,.
CATSDGQGREQYF,13,TRBV24-1,.
CASSLATGYTEAFF,14,TRBV5-1,.
CASSLGEQGYQPQHF,15,TRBV28,.
CASSQAESNTGELFF,15,TRBV28,.
CASSQSVGPEYNEQYF,16,TRBV4-2,.
CASSRLAEDSYNEQFF,16,TRBV6-6,.
CATSRRLPGTDTQYF,15,TRBV15,once
CASSRDRALANSPLHF,16,TRBV5-1,once
CASSMWQGLNTGELFF,16,TRBV19,.
CAWSVLGGRYSPLHF,15,TRBV30,few
CATSWGQGQIGETQYF,16,TRBV24-1,.
CASSSSGSDTQYF,13,TRBV7-9,.
CASGVAGWAYNEQFF,15,TRBV27,.
CASSSSPSGTQYF,13,TRBV7-3,.
CASSSSQGAVTEAFF,15,TRBV9,.
CASSRTKTGFGANVLTF,17,TRBV5-6,.
CASSLLPPGLAGGRGETQYF,20,TRBV27,.
CASSPGQVNTEAFF,14,TRBV5-1,.
CASSRYRGRNSPLHF,15,TRBV3-1/TRBV3-2,.
CASSLGRVTGELFF,14,TRBV11-1,.
CASRPLVTTDTQYF,14,TRBV5-1,.
CASSPSDYGYTF,12,TRBV18,.
CASSSGQASGETQYF,15,TRBV5-4,.
CASSRTGNSPLHF,13,TRBV19,.
CASSFGNNEKLFF,13,TRBV12-3/TRBV12-4,.
CASSVNSLAYNEQFF,15,TRBV9,.
CASTTSGGPYGYTF,14,TRBV28,.
CATLRGQGNYEQYF,14,TRBV11-2,.
CASSFKIGGGNSPLHF,16,TRBV7-6,.
CSAPSWHGYTF,11,TRBV20-1,.